Listed here is a single T cell receptor beta chain. Through a sample-barcoded 5' primer and a J-beta primer mix, a second PCR was run for roughly 7 to 11 cycles. TCRdb passed the 5' RACE reads through MiXCR, listing each CDR3 protein once. The sample yields 1.4 million to 1.5 million distinct CDR3 sequences, approximately 40% seen once. The data stem from a study of blood T cells in healthy people across ages. It was about 10 milliliters of peripheral blood that were drawn from each donor. Each sample used at least 6 million PBMCs. This TCR was recovered from a woman younger than 35 in good health. Sequencing was performed on blood.

Here the CDR3 DNA reads TGTGCCAGCAGTTTTCTAGGACAAGGGGGGAATCAGCCCCAGCATTTT. Translation: CASSFLGQGGNQPQHF. The V gene is TRBV28, the J gene TRBJ1-5; D perhaps matches TRBD1 (6 bases). This CDR3 is 16 amino acids long. V dropped 3 bases and J dropped 4 bases, with 16 bases sitting between them. Looked up from germline, CDR1 is MDHEN and CDR2 is SYDVKM.